A single sample gave rise to the 23 T cell receptor beta chains below, sequenced in a study of shared clonotypes between healthy human individuals. Produced via immunoSEQ multiplex PCR; TCRdb's table is partial and in-frame only. The sample has millions of clones, about 95% seen once. The sample consisted of naive CD4+ T cells sorted from blood. Subset described: CD45RA+ positively selected. Source of these receptors: a young man in good health.

The V call is TRBV19, the J call TRBJ1-5; 9 bases align to TRBD1. The CDR3 runs 16 residues. Germline CDR1 reads LNHDA; CDR2 reads SQIVND (reference sequence). The trim removed 5 bases at V and 2 bases at J, leaving 7 bases unmatched. In DNA, the CDR3 is TGTGCCAGTAGTGCACAGGGGGCAGAGGGCAATCAGCCCCAGCATTTT. Translating gives CASSAQGAEGNQPQHF.

The V call is TRBV15, the J call TRBJ2-7; 7 bases are shared with TRBD1. Germline V gene lookup returns CDR1 LNHNV and CDR2 YYDKDF (reference sequence). The trim removed 6 bases at V and 2 bases at J, leaving 7 bases unmatched. The CDR3 covers 14 residues. The CDR3 region is CATSLYRGPYEQYF. As DNA, the CDR3 is TGTGCCACCAGTTTATACAGGGGCCCCTACGAGCAGTACTTC.

On this clone: The same CDR3 is also encoded by other DNA sequences in this sample. This chain links TRBV7-2 with TRBJ1-3, with TRBD1 identical over 7 bases. V was pared by 3 bases and J by 0 bases, with 5 bases of the junction left unmatched. This CDR3 has 16 residues. Per germline, CDR1 SGHTA and CDR2 FQGNSA. DNA of the CDR3: TGTGCCAGCAGCTTGCGGACAGGACTCTCTGGAAACACCATATATTTT. The encoded protein is CASSLRTGLSGNTIYF.

V usage is TRBV19 and J usage is TRBJ2-5, with D hard to call. CDR1 and CDR2 (germline): LNHDA, SQIVND (reference sequence). This CDR3 contains 13 residues. V lost 6 bases and J lost 4, with 12 bases in between. The CDR3 bases are TGTGCCAGTAGCTACCCGCCCAGAGAGACCCAGTACTTC. Its protein product is CASSYPPRETQYF.

The V and J genes are TRBV7-2 and TRBJ1-3; D is undetermined. V was shortened by 5 bases and J by 2 bases, with 13 bases between the two germline ends. The length of the CDR3 is 15 residues. Looked up from germline, CDR1 is SGHTA and CDR2 is FQGNSA. CDR3 protein: CASSLTGTPGNTIYF. DNA of the CDR3: TGTGCCAGCAGCCTGACGGGAACCCCTGGAAACACCATATATTTT.

The V gene is TRBV5-1, the J gene TRBJ1-2, with unresolved D. The CDR3 is 17 residues long. The V and J ends lost 0 bases and 8 bases respectively, with 23 bases between them. Germline values: CDR1 SGHRS, CDR2 YFSETQ. The CDR3 region is CASSLDGAWVPSGGYTF. CDR3 in DNA: TGCGCCAGCAGCTTGGACGGCGCCTGGGTTCCTTCGGGCGGCTACACCTTC.

This chain connects TRBV7-6 to TRBJ2-3; possibly TRBD2 for D (5 bases). This CDR3 comprises 15 residues. V was trimmed by 1 base and J by 1 base, leaving 9 bases between them. From germline, CDR1 is SGHVS and CDR2 FNYEAQ. For the CDR3, the DNA is TGTGCCAGCAGCTTAGAGAGGGTCCGCACAGATACGCAGTATTTT. Protein product: CASSLERVRTDTQYF.

This chain's CDR3 is CASSIPGRNEQFF. Here the CDR3 DNA reads TGTGCCAGCAGTATTCCGGGACGAAATGAGCAGTTCTTC. This chain uses TRBV7-9 with TRBJ2-1; the D call may be TRBD1 or TRBD2 (5 bases each). V shed 6 bases and J shed 7 bases, with 13 bases lying between them. The CDR3 length is 13 residues. The germline gives CDR1 SEHNR, CDR2 FQNEAQ (reference sequence).

V gene TRBV18 combines with J gene TRBJ2-3; 8 bases fit TRBD1. Germline values: CDR1 KGHSH, CDR2 LQKENI. The CDR3 runs 18 residues. The ends lost 3 bases at V and 9 bases at J; junction bases unmatched: 20. The CDR3 loop reads CASSPFLFQGADFNTQYF. The CDR3, as DNA: TGTGCCAGCTCACCCTTCCTCTTTCAGGGGGCTGACTTTAACACGCAGTATTTT.

The chain joins TRBV6-1 to TRBJ2-7, with D maybe TRBD1 (6 bases). V lost 8 bases and J lost 1, with 15 bases in between. This CDR3 is built from 14 residues. Germline CDR1 MNHNS, CDR2 SASEGT. The DNA of the CDR3 is TGTGCCAGCCAGGGGATCAGGGGATCCTACGAGCAGTACTTC. Protein product: CASQGIRGSYEQYF.

This clone was recorded only once. The gene calls are TRBV7-9 and TRBJ2-1; 12 bases are a match to TRBD2. J was trimmed by 0 bases and V by 5 bases; bases with no gene match: 11. Germline values: CDR1 SEHNR, CDR2 FQNEAQ (reference sequence). The CDR3 is 19 residues long. The CDR3 loop is CASSIRTSGNHSSYNEQFF. DNA for the CDR3: TGTGCCAGCAGCATTAGGACTAGCGGGAATCACAGCTCCTACAATGAGCAGTTCTTC.

V is TRBV15 and J is TRBJ2-5; 9 bases line up with TRBD2. This CDR3 has 17 residues. The V gene's germline CDR1 is LNHNV and CDR2 YYDKDF (reference sequence). The junction had 11 bases not matched to a gene; V was cut back by 1 base and J by 5 bases. The DNA for the CDR3 is TGTGCCACCAGCAGAGGGATGCTAGCGGGATCTTGGGAGACCCAGTACTTC. This gives the protein CATSRGMLAGSWETQYF.

The CDR3 DNA reads as TGTGCCAGCTCACCACGTGTGGGAAGCTCCTACAATGAGCAGTTCTTC. It specifies CASSPRVGSSYNEQFF. J is TRBJ2-1 and V is TRBV18, with unresolved D. V gave up 1 base and J gave up 0 bases, with 10 bases separating them. Germline V gives CDR1 KGHSH, CDR2 LQKENI. This CDR3 region has 16 residues.

The chain has TRBV5-4 and TRBJ1-5; the D gene is possibly TRBD1 (6 bases). Germline CDR1 SGHNT, CDR2 YYREEE (reference sequence). CDR3 length: 16 amino acids. V was cut by 4 bases and J by 7 bases, with 21 bases left in between. CDR3 bases: TGTGCCAGCAGCGCTCCGGGGGCCCCTCAGAACCAGCCCCAGCATTTT. Encoded protein: CASSAPGAPQNQPQHF.

In the case of this clone: This clone may be a read error of a much larger clone one base away. The chain employs TRBV18 and TRBJ1-2, with 9 bases identical to TRBD1. The CDR3 has 17 amino acids. CDR1 is KGHSH, CDR2 LQKENI, per germline. V shed 2 bases, J shed 7 bases, and the junction held 14 bases outside the gene matches. CDR3 in DNA: TGTGCCAGCTCACCAGATACAGGGGGCAGCCCGTCCGGTGGCTACACCTTC. Translation: CASSPDTGGSPSGGYTF.

This rearrangement joins TRBV5-4 to TRBJ1-6, with 11 bases fitting TRBD1. V gave up 4 bases and J gave up 10 bases; unmatched junction bases: 10. Germline V lookup: CDR1 SGHNT, CDR2 YYREEE (reference sequence). There are 16 residues in the CDR3. The CDR3 here is CASSPRTGGDQSPLHF. The CDR3 bases are TGTGCCAGCAGCCCACGGACAGGGGGCGACCAATCACCCCTCCACTTT.

This clone showed up many times. The chain combines TRBV7-2 with TRBJ2-7, with 7 bases lining up with TRBD2. The CDR3 totals 13 residues. Germline V gene sequence: CDR1 SGHTA, CDR2 FQGNSA. V lost 5 bases and J lost 3; bases outside the gene matches: 4. CDR3 amino acids: CASSNRTSYEQYF. DNA for the CDR3: TGTGCCAGCAGCAACCGGACTAGCTACGAGCAGTACTTC.

This chain uses TRBV5-8 with TRBJ2-7; 10 nucleotides line up with TRBD1. CDR3 size: 15 residues. V lost 4 bases and J lost 3; bases outside the gene matches: 7. The germline V gene has CDR1 SGHTS and CDR2 YDEGEE. In DNA, the CDR3 is TGTGCCAGCAGCCTTTCCGGGACAGGGGTCTACGAGCAGTACTTC. Protein product: CASSLSGTGVYEQYF.

Comments on this clone: Other nucleotide sequences in the sample specify the same CDR3. The J gene is TRBJ2-7, the V gene TRBV7-2; 8 bases agree with TRBD1. The germline gives CDR1 SGHTA, CDR2 FQGNSA. CDR3 size: 15 residues. V was clipped by 0 bases and J by 1 base; unmatched bases: 2. CDR3 residues: CASSLAGTGSYEQYF. CDR3 in DNA: TGTGCCAGCAGCTTAGCGGGGACAGGTTCCTACGAGCAGTACTTC.

Notes on this clone: At one end, the junction sequence differs from germline, possibly due to a read error. The CDR3 loop is CASSIDRGYGYTF. CDR3 nucleotide sequence: TGTGCCAGCAGCATAGACAGGGGCTATGGCTACACCTTC. The rearrangement joins TRBV11-2 to TRBJ1-2, with TRBD1 identical over 8 bases. CDR3 length equals 13 residues. CDR1 is SGHAT and CDR2 is FQNNGV in the germline V gene.

The chain combines TRBV7-9 with TRBJ1-5, with 9 bases identical to TRBD1. The CDR3 covers 17 residues. Germline trimming cut 7 bases from V and 3 bases from J; bases unmatched to any gene: 13. Germline V CDR1 and CDR2: SEHNR, FQNEAQ (reference sequence). The CDR3 reads CASIVGTGNPANQPQHF. CDR3 in DNA: TGTGCCAGCATAGTGGGGACAGGGAACCCGGCCAATCAGCCCCAGCATTTT.

About this clone itself: Other DNA sequences of this sample code for an identical CDR3. The chain employs TRBV7-2 and TRBJ2-7, with D unclear. Germline CDR1 and CDR2: SGHTA and FQGNSA. V lost 6 bases and J 0 bases, leaving 3 bases between the germline ends. This CDR3 is 11 amino acids long. CDR3 residues: CASSGSYEQYF. The CDR3 DNA is TGTGCCAGCAGTGGCTCCTACGAGCAGTACTTC.

V is TRBV6-1 and J is TRBJ2-7, with TRBD2 identical over 7 bases. The germline V gene has CDR1 MNHNS and CDR2 SASEGT. The CDR3 runs to 15 residues. Trimming at V came to 7 bases and at J to 0 bases, leaving 9 bases not matched to a gene. The DNA of the CDR3 is TGTGCCAGCACCCCCAATGGGAGGGCCTCCTACGAGCAGTACTTC. Residues: CASTPNGRASYEQYF.